These 23 T cell receptor beta chains were sequenced from one sample in a study of blood T cell repertoires in COVID-19. Assay: immunoSEQ multiplex PCR; the TCRdb copy retains only in-frame clones and omits some. In the table there are about 56,000 clones, approximately 80% of which are singletons. Input material: peripheral blood. The receptors derive from a woman over 75 with acute or convalescent COVID-19.

The chain uses TRBV29-1 and TRBJ1-5; D gene unclear. The CDR3 extends over 13 amino acids. Trimming stripped 4 bases from V and 3 bases from J, with 10 bases between. Germline V lookup: CDR1 SQVTM, CDR2 ANQGSEA. The CDR3 protein is CSVAWGVNQPQHF. In DNA, the CDR3 is TGCAGCGTTGCGTGGGGAGTCAATCAGCCCCAGCATTTT.

On this clone: Other DNA sequences in the sample encode the same CDR3. This rearrangement joins TRBV5-4 to TRBJ1-1; 10 bases are shared with TRBD1. CDR1 and CDR2 from the germline V gene are SGHNT and YYREEE (reference sequence). J was trimmed by 0 bases and V by 3 bases; bases with no gene match: 5. The CDR3 loop spans 16 amino acids. CDR3 residues: CASSWGTGAMNTEAFF. CDR3 DNA: TGTGCCAGCAGCTGGGGGACAGGGGCTATGAACACTGAAGCTTTCTTT.

This chain joins TRBV5-6 and TRBJ1-1, with TRBD1 identical over 9 bases. V gave up 4 bases and J gave up 1 base; unmatched junction bases: 5. Germline CDR1 reads SGHDT; CDR2 reads YYEEEE. The CDR3 runs 15 residues. CDR3 coding DNA: TGTGCCAGCAGCAGAGGGACAGGGTGGAACACTGAAGCTTTCTTT. Translation gives CASSRGTGWNTEAFF. Combining the CDR3 with reference TRBV5-6 and TRBJ1-1 gives the whole variable domain DAGVTQSPTHLIKTRGQQVTLRCSPKSGHDTVSWYQQALGQGPQFIFQYYEEEERQRGNFPDRFSGHQFPNYSSELNVNALLLGDSALYLCASSRGTGWNTEAFFGQGTRLTVV.

The chain is built from TRBV2 and TRBJ2-1, with 15 bases fitting TRBD2. Trimming took 4 bases from V and 7 from J; bases not matched to a gene: 8. Per germline, CDR1 SNHLY and CDR2 FYNNEI. The CDR3 is made up of 17 amino acids. DNA for the CDR3: TGTGCCAGCAGTGTGCCGGGACTAGCGGGGGGAGGGAATGAGCAGTTCTTC. Translated: CASSVPGLAGGGNEQFF.

The chain joins TRBV6-6 to TRBJ1-6, with D perhaps matching TRBD1 (6 bases). Looked up from germline, CDR1 is MNHNY and CDR2 is SVGAGI (reference sequence). The germline V and J ends were trimmed by 6 bases and 9 bases, with 15 bases remaining between them. The CDR3 has 14 residues. This CDR3 reads CASRGGTESSPLHF. The CDR3 DNA follows: TGTGCCAGCAGAGGGGGTACTGAATCTTCACCCCTCCACTTT.

This chain links TRBV3-1 (or the pseudogene TRBV3-2) with TRBJ1-3, with 8 positions matching TRBD1. Trimming at V came to 5 bases and at J to 3 bases, leaving 6 bases not matched to a gene. Germline V gene sequence: CDR1 LGHDT, CDR2 YNNKEL (reference sequence). The CDR3 is 15 amino acids. This CDR3 is CASSSQGAFGNTIYF. The CDR3 DNA follows: TGTGCCAGCAGCTCCCAGGGGGCCTTTGGAAACACCATATATTTT.

This chain links TRBV13 with TRBJ1-6; D is unclear. The length of the CDR3 is 13 residues. Deletions cut 2 bases from V and 8 bases from J, with 7 bases between. Germline loops: CDR1 PRHDT, CDR2 FYEKMQ (reference sequence). The CDR3 DNA sequence: TGTGCCAGCAGCTTACCACCGGATTCACCCCTCCACTTT. The encoded protein is CASSLPPDSPLHF. Full variable domain (missing parts from reference TRBV13 and TRBJ1-6): AAGVIQSPRHLIKEKRETATLKCYPIPRHDTVYWYQQGPGQDPQFLISFYEKMQSDKGSIPDRFSAQQFSDYHSELNMSSLELGDSALYFCASSLPPDSPLHFGNGTRLTVT.

J is TRBJ2-3 and V is TRBV30; D unclear. Trimming stripped 0 bases from V and 6 bases from J, with 10 bases between. The CDR3 runs to 13 residues. Germline V CDR1 and CDR2: GTSNPN, SVGIG (reference sequence). The chain's CDR3 is CAWSVHVGDTQYF. As DNA, the CDR3 is TGTGCCTGGAGTGTACACGTTGGCGATACGCAGTATTTT.

The chain joins TRBV10-3 to TRBJ2-1; 11 positions agree with TRBD2. The CDR3 consists of 17 residues. Germline CDR1 ENHRY, CDR2 SYGVKD. V shed 0 bases, J shed 10 bases, and the junction held 11 bases outside the gene matches. The CDR3 DNA reads as TGTGCCATCAGTGAGTCGTTCATAGCGGGGGGGCCAGGGGAGCAGTTCTTC. It specifies CAISESFIAGGPGEQFF.

The J gene is TRBJ2-4, the V gene TRBV12-3 or TRBV12-4, with a possible D match to TRBD2 (5 bases). The CDR3 runs to 12 residues. V shed 6 bases and J shed 9 bases, with 12 bases lying between them. Here the CDR3 DNA reads TGTGCCAGCAGGTCGGATGGGAGCATTCAGTACTTC. Translating gives CASRSDGSIQYF.

The chain combines TRBV27 with TRBJ2-7, with D possibly being TRBD1 (6 bases). Between the trimmed V and J ends, which lost 6 bases and 1 base, there was a span of 16 bases. CDR1 MNHEY and CDR2 SMNVEV come from the germline V gene (reference sequence). The CDR3 loop spans 15 amino acids. In DNA, the CDR3 is TGTGCCAGCAGGAGGGACATGGGGGCTTCCTACGAGCAGTACTTC. Translating it yields CASRRDMGASYEQYF.

The rearrangement joins TRBV2 to TRBJ1-1, with 7 bases fitting TRBD1. The V and J ends lost 7 bases and 1 base, in that order; junction bases with no gene match: 9. The CDR3 is 15 amino acids. Germline CDR1 SNHLY, CDR2 FYNNEI. CDR3 bases: TGTGCCAGCACCAAACGCGGGACAGAGAACACTGAAGCTTTCTTT. This sequence encodes CASTKRGTENTEAFF.

A few counts support this clone. The V and J genes are TRBV14 and TRBJ1-6; 7 bases match TRBD1. The CDR3 is 16 residues long. The germline V gene has CDR1 SGHDN and CDR2 FVKESK. The junction had 10 bases not matched to a gene; V was cut back by 4 bases and J by 7 bases. The CDR3 DNA reads TGTGCCAGCAGCCTAAGCGCGACAGGGAGAAATTCACCCCTCCACTTT. This gives the protein CASSLSATGRNSPLHF.

The chain links TRBV2 to TRBJ2-7; maybe TRBD1 (7 bases). The CDR3 is 11 residues long. Trimming cost V 7 bases and J 12 bases, with 16 bases left between them. Germline CDR1 reads SNHLY; CDR2 reads FYNNEI. CDR3 protein: CASTSAGGSYF. CDR3 nucleotides: TGTGCCAGCACATCGGCAGGGGGGTCGTACTTC. Filled out from reference TRBV2 and TRBJ2-7, the complete variable domain reads EPEVTQTPSHQVTQMGQEVILRCVPISNHLYFYWYRQILGQKVEFLVSFYNNEISEKSEIFDDQFSVERPDGSNFTLKIRSTKLEDSAMYFCASTSAGGSYFGPGTRLTVT.

In DNA, the CDR3 is TGTGCCAGCAGCGACAGGGTTCGCGAGCAGTACTTC. It encodes CASSDRVREQYF. This chain links TRBV28 with TRBJ2-7; 7 positions match TRBD1. Germline V gene data show CDR1 as MDHEN and CDR2 as SYDVKM. CDR3 length: 12 amino acids. Trimming at V came to 6 bases and at J to 6 bases, leaving 5 bases not matched to a gene.

The rearrangement links TRBV29-1 to TRBJ1-1; no clear D gene. The germline V and J ends were trimmed by 4 bases and 0 bases, with 9 bases remaining between them. Per the germline V gene, CDR1 is SQVTM and CDR2 is ANQGSEA. The CDR3 has 13 residues. In nucleotides, the CDR3 is TGCAGCGTTGGGGGAGACCTGAACACTGAAGCTTTCTTT. Its protein product is CSVGGDLNTEAFF.

The gene calls are TRBV13 and TRBJ1-5; 8 bases agree with TRBD1. This CDR3 has 19 residues. V dropped 4 bases and J dropped 1; count of bases not matched to a gene: 15. Germline V gives CDR1 PRHDT, CDR2 FYEKMQ (reference sequence). The CDR3, as DNA: TGTGCCAGCAGCTCCACCCGGGACAGGATGTATAGGAGCAATCAGCCCCAGCATTTT. It yields the protein CASSSTRDRMYRSNQPQHF.

J is TRBJ2-5 and V is TRBV5-1, with a tentative D call TRBD2 (6 bases). V lost 3 bases, J lost 1 base, and 10 bases lay in between. This CDR3 region has 14 residues. CDR1 and CDR2 from the germline V gene are SGHRS and YFSETQ. The CDR3 DNA follows: TGCGCCAGCAGCTCCGGGACTTCCCAAGAGACCCAGTACTTC. Amino acid sequence: CASSSGTSQETQYF.

The gene calls are TRBV3-1 (or the pseudogene TRBV3-2) and TRBJ1-1; no reliable D call. Trimming took off 1 base at V and 3 bases at J, with 6 bases between the two ends. The CDR3 totals 13 residues. Germline assignment: CDR1 LGHDT and CDR2 YNNKEL (reference sequence). The CDR3 nucleotides are TGTGCCAGCAGCCAAGCTACGTACACTGAAGCTTTCTTT. This translates into CASSQATYTEAFF.

V is TRBV6-1 and J is TRBJ2-7; the match to TRBD1 covers 10 bases. V lost 4 bases, J lost 4 bases, and 10 bases stayed unmatched. The CDR3 runs 16 residues. Germline V gives CDR1 MNHNS, CDR2 SASEGT. In DNA form, the CDR3 reads TGTGCCAGCAGTGCCAAACCCCCGGGACAGGGGTACGAGCAGTACTTC. This encodes CASSAKPPGQGYEQYF.

This clone was seen only once. This specimen includes other DNA sequences encoding the same CDR3. This chain joins TRBV7-2 and TRBJ2-1; 7 nucleotides align to TRBD2. Germline V gene lookup returns CDR1 SGHTA and CDR2 FQGNSA. With 1 base clipped from V and 0 bases from J, the junction kept 3 bases outside the gene matches. CDR3 length: 16 residues. The CDR3 region is CASSLDGGSSYNEQFF. The CDR3 DNA follows: TGTGCCAGCAGCTTAGACGGGGGGAGCTCCTACAATGAGCAGTTCTTC.

V and J are TRBV6-5 and TRBJ2-3; 9 bases line up with TRBD1. J gave up 6 bases and V 6 bases, and 10 bases lay outside the gene matches. This CDR3 is built from 15 residues. Germline V lookup: CDR1 MNHEY, CDR2 SVGAGI. CDR3 region: CASRMGQGWYDTQYF. The CDR3 nucleotides are TGTGCCAGCAGGATGGGACAGGGATGGTATGATACGCAGTATTTT.

The CDR3 protein is CASNQGDVYEQYF. As DNA, the CDR3 is TGTGCCAGCAACCAGGGGGACGTCTACGAGCAGTACTTC. This sequence joins TRBV6-6 and TRBJ2-7; 7 nucleotides agree with TRBD1. Germline values: CDR1 MNHNY, CDR2 SVGAGI (reference sequence). This CDR3 contains 13 residues. The V and J ends lost 7 bases and 3 bases, in that order; junction bases with no gene match: 6.